The present T cell receptor beta chain was sequenced within a study of tumor T cells in aggressive B-cell lymphoma. CDR3 length: 18 residues. Germline V gives CDR1 SGHVS, CDR2 FQNEAQ. V was pared by 1 base and J by 3 bases, with 9 bases of the junction left unmatched. Data came from immunoSEQ multiplex PCR; TCRdb stores just in-frame clones and leaves some out. Of about 3,100 clones listed, roughly two thirds are singletons. The TCR originated in an adult with diffuse large B cell lymphoma. This chain connects TRBV7-8 to TRBJ2-2, with 9 bases lining up with TRBD1. The sequenced material came from tumor tissue. CDR3 nucleotide sequence: TGTGCCAGCAGCTTAGTCACGGGACAGGGTGGGCACACCGGGGAGCTGTTTTTT. Translating it yields CASSLVTGQGGHTGELFF.